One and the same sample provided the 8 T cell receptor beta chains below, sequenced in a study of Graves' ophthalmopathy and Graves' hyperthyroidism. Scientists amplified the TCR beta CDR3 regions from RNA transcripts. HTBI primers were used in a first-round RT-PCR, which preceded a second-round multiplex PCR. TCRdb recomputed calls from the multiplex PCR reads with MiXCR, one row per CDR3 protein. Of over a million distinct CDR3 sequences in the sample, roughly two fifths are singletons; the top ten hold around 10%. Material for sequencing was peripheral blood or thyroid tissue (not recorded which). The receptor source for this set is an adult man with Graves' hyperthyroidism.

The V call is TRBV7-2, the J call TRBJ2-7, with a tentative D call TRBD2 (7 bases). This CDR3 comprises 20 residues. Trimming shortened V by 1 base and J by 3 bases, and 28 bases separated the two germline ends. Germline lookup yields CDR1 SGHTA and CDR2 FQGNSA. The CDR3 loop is CASSLGRGGTPVELRYEQYF. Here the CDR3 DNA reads TGTGCCAGCAGCTTAGGAAGGGGAGGGACACCAGTAGAGCTCCGCTACGAGCAGTACTTC.

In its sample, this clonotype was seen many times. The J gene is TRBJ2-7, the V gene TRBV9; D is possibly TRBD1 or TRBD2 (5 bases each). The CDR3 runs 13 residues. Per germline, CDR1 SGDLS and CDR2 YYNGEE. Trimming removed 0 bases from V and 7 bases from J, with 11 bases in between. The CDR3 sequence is CASSVAGSGEQYF. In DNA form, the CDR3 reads TGTGCCAGCAGCGTAGCAGGGTCGGGGGAGCAGTACTTC.

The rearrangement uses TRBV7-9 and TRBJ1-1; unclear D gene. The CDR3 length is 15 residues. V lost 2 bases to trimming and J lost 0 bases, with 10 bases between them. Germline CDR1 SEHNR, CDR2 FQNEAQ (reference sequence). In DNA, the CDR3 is TGTGCCAGCAGCTTATCTTTCGGGTTGAACACTGAAGCTTTCTTT. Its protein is CASSLSFGLNTEAFF. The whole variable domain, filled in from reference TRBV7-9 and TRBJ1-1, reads DTGVSQNPRHKITKRGQNVTFRCDPISEHNRLYWYRQTLGQGPEFLTYFQNEAQLEKSRLLSDRFSAERPKGSFSTLEIQRTEQGDSAMYLCASSLSFGLNTEAFFGQGTRLTVV.

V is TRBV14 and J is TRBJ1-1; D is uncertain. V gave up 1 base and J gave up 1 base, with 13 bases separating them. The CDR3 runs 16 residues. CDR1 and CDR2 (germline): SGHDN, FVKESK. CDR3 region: CASSQGPEAENTEAFF. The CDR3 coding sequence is TGTGCCAGCAGCCAAGGTCCGGAGGCCGAGAACACTGAAGCTTTCTTT.

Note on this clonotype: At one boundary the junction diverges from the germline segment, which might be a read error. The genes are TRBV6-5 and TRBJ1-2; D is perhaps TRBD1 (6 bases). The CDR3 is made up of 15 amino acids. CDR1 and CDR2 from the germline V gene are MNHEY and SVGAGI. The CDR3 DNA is TGTGTCAGCAGTTCCACATCCGGACAGACTGATGGCTACACCTTC. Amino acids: CVSSSTSGQTDGYTF.

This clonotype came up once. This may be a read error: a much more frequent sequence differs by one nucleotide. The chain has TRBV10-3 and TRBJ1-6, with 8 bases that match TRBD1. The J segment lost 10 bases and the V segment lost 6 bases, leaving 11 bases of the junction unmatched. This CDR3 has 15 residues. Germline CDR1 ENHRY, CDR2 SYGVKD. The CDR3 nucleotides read TGTGCCATCAGCCTAGTAGGACAGGGAGAGTCACCCCTCCACTTT. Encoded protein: CAISLVGQGESPLHF.

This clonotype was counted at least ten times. The CDR3 region is CSVEVGGLAGAKGAYEQYF. The DNA of the CDR3 is TGCAGCGTTGAAGTTGGGGGACTAGCGGGAGCAAAAGGGGCCTACGAGCAGTACTTC. V and J are TRBV29-1 and TRBJ2-7, with 14 bases identical to TRBD2. The CDR3 is made up of 19 amino acids. Per the germline V gene, CDR1 is SQVTM and CDR2 is ANQGSEA. V lost 1 base to trimming and J lost 2 bases; unmatched junction nucleotides: 13.

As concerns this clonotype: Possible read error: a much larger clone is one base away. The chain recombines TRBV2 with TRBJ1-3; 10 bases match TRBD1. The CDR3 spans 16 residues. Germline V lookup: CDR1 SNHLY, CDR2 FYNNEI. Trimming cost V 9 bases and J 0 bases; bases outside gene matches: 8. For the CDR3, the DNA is TGTGCCAGATCCTGGGACAGGGGACTCTCTGGAAACACCATATATTTT. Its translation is CARSWDRGLSGNTIYF. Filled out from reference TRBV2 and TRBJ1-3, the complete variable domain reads EPEVTQTPSHQVTQMGQEVILRCVPISNHLYFYWYRQILGQKVEFLVSFYNNEISEKSEIFDDQFSVERPDGSNFTLKIRSTKLEDSAMYFCARSWDRGLSGNTIYFGEGSWLTVV.